The next 11 T cell receptor beta chains were all read from a single sample in a study of identical twins. TCRdb fed the 5' RACE reads into MiXCR, producing one record per CDR3 protein. The sample includes 1.5 million to 2 million distinct CDR3 sequences, under 35% of them seen just once. Sequencing was done on a sample of cord blood. The origin of the receptors is a newborn girl in good health.

The CDR3, as DNA: TGTGCCAGCAGCTTAGGACCAGCGGGGGCACTGCAAGAGACCCAGTACTTC. Its translation: CASSLGPAGALQETQYF. The chain carries TRBV7-8 and TRBJ2-5, with 8 positions matching TRBD2. CDR3 length: 17 residues. CDR1 SGHVS and CDR2 FQNEAQ come from the germline V gene. Losses at the gene ends were 1 base for V and 2 bases for J; bases not matched to a gene: 9.

This clonotype occurred a few times. One junction end does not reproduce the germline sequence, and a read error may be involved. This chain links TRBV7-2 with TRBJ2-5; a possible D gene is TRBD2 (6 bases). Germline values: CDR1 SGHTA, CDR2 FQGNSA. The CDR3 length is 14 residues. The CDR3 DNA follows: TGTGCCGGCAGCTTAAGGCGGGGCCAAGAGACCCAGTACTTC. This codes for CAGSLRRGQETQYF.

The table lists this clonotype with a few counts. The J gene is TRBJ2-1, the V gene TRBV9; no clear D. The CDR3 is 13 amino acids. Trimming left V 0 bases short and J 13 bases short, with 14 bases between. CDR1 and CDR2 from the germline V gene are SGDLS and YYNGEE. DNA for the CDR3: TGTGCCAGCAGCGTAGATGAGGAAGAGACCCAGTTCTTC. This translates into CASSVDEEETQFF.

There are a few counts of this clonotype. The CDR3 loop is CASSKGGGALQETQYF. The DNA of the CDR3 is TGTGCCAGCAGCAAAGGGGGGGGGGCTTTGCAAGAGACCCAGTACTTC. V usage is TRBV4-2 and J usage is TRBJ2-5; maybe TRBD2 (7 bases). Germline V gene sequence: CDR1 LGHNA, CDR2 YNFKEQ. CDR3 length: 16 amino acids. V lost 5 bases, J lost 2 bases, and 18 bases lay in between.

This clonotype was counted only a few times. The rearrangement joins TRBV28 to TRBJ2-5; TRBD1 matches 11 bases. The CDR3 extends over 16 amino acids. J lost 4 bases, V lost 5 bases, and 9 bases had no gene match. Germline assignment: CDR1 MDHEN and CDR2 SYDVKM. The CDR3 DNA sequence: TGTGCCAGCAGTCAGCTTGAGGGGACAGGGGGAGAGACCCAGTACTTC. This codes for CASSQLEGTGGETQYF.

There are a few counts of this clonotype. The chain links TRBV5-1 to TRBJ2-1; the match to TRBD2 covers 14 bases. The CDR3 consists of 14 residues. The V gene's germline CDR1 is SGHRS and CDR2 YFSETQ. The trim removed 2 bases at V and 13 bases at J, leaving 5 bases unmatched. CDR3 coding DNA: TGCGCCAGCAGCTTAGGACTAGCGGGAGGCGGACAGTTCTTC. Translation gives CASSLGLAGGGQFF.

V and J are TRBV20-1 and TRBJ2-7, with 11 bases identical to TRBD1. Trimming took 3 bases from V and 0 from J; bases not matched to a gene: 4. The CDR3 has 15 residues. Germline-derived CDR1 and CDR2 are DFQATT and SNEGSKA (reference sequence). The DNA of the CDR3 is TGCAGTGCTAGCGGACAGGGGGCGGGCTCCTACGAGCAGTACTTC. Translating it yields CSASGQGAGSYEQYF.

This clonotype showed up just once. The chain has TRBV21-1 and TRBJ1-4. TRBV21-1 is labeled a pseudogene. The CDR3 has 9 residues. In DNA form, the CDR3 reads TGTGCCAGCCGAGAAAAACTGTTTTTT. Its translation: CASREKLFF.

The V and J genes are TRBV20-1 and TRBJ2-1, with 7 positions matching TRBD2. The germline gives CDR1 DFQATT, CDR2 SNEGSKA (reference sequence). This CDR3 comprises 15 residues. Trimming removed 2 bases from V and 0 bases from J; junction bases left unmatched: 4. The CDR3 nucleotides read TGCAGTGCTAGATTAAGCGGGACCTCCTACAATGAGCAGTTCTTC. It yields the protein CSARLSGTSYNEQFF.

This clonotype was counted only a few times. The chain links TRBV5-1 to TRBJ1-4, with D possibly being TRBD1 (5 bases). Germline lookup yields CDR1 SGHRS and CDR2 YFSETQ. The CDR3 is 14 residues long. Trimming removed 1 base from V and 6 bases from J, with 10 bases in between. CDR3 protein: CASSLWGRHEKLFF. The CDR3 nucleotides are TGCGCCAGCAGCTTGTGGGGCCGCCATGAAAAACTGTTTTTT. Variable domain in full (rest from reference TRBV5-1 and TRBJ1-4): KAGVTQTPRYLIKTRGQQVTLSCSPISGHRSVSWYQQTPGQGLQFLFEYFSETQRNKGNFPGRFSGRQFSNSRSEMNVSTLELGDSALYLCASSLWGRHEKLFFGSGTQLSVL.

This chain connects TRBV3-1 to TRBJ1-2, with D perhaps TRBD1 (5 bases). The CDR3 is made up of 14 amino acids. In germline, CDR1 is LGHDT, CDR2 YNNKEL (reference sequence). Trimming took off 6 bases at V and 4 bases at J, with 15 bases between the two ends. CDR3 amino acids: CASRLGQGSYGYTF. For the CDR3, the DNA is TGTGCCAGCAGACTCGGGCAGGGAAGCTATGGCTACACCTTC.